The 18 T cell receptor beta chains below come from one sample, sequenced in a study of blood T cell repertoires in COVID-19. Clones were read by immunoSEQ multiplex PCR, and TCRdb kept only the in-frame ones, dropping some. The sample includes about 15,000 clones, approximately 85% of them seen just once. Material: peripheral blood. Source of these receptors: a man at least 80 years old with active or convalescent COVID-19.

The rearrangement uses TRBV30 and TRBJ1-1; unclear D gene. Germline CDR1 reads GTSNPN; CDR2 reads SVGIG (reference sequence). The CDR3 has 12 residues. Deletions cut 2 bases from V and 2 bases from J, with 6 bases between. CDR3 loop: CAWSKHNTEAFF. Written as DNA, the CDR3 is TGTGCCTGGAGTAAACATAACACTGAAGCTTTCTTT. Drawing the rest from reference TRBV30 and TRBJ1-1, the complete variable domain is SQTIHQWPATLVQPVGSPLSLECTVEGTSNPNLYWYRQAAGRGLQLLFYSVGIGQISSEVPQNLSASRPQDRQFILSSKKLLLSDSGFYLCAWSKHNTEAFFGQGTRLTVV.

In this sample, this clone turned up once. J is TRBJ2-3 and V is TRBV5-5; 10 bases agree with TRBD2. This CDR3 contains 16 residues. With V trimmed by 0 bases and J by 5 bases, 6 bases remained unmatched. Germline V gene sequence: CDR1 SGHKS, CDR2 YYEKEE (reference sequence). CDR3 in amino acids: CASSLGLAGALDTQYF. CDR3 bases: TGTGCCAGCAGCTTGGGGCTAGCGGGGGCTTTAGATACGCAGTATTTT.

The chain is built from TRBV27 and TRBJ2-3; 14 positions agree with TRBD2. Germline V lookup: CDR1 MNHEY, CDR2 SMNVEV (reference sequence). V was clipped by 9 bases and J by 3 bases; unmatched bases: 2. This CDR3 is built from 14 residues. The CDR3 nucleotides are TGTGCCAGGAGGACTAGCGGGGGGACAGATACGCAGTATTTT. It translates to CARRTSGGTDTQYF.

This sequence joins TRBV19 and TRBJ1-1, with D possibly being TRBD1 (5 bases). Germline assignment: CDR1 LNHDA and CDR2 SQIVND (reference sequence). The CDR3 extends over 15 amino acids. V gave up 1 base and J gave up 1 base, with 10 bases separating them. For the CDR3, the DNA is TGTGCCAGTAGTATAGGACATACAGGGAACACTGAAGCTTTCTTT. Translation: CASSIGHTGNTEAFF.

The chain employs TRBV11-2 and TRBJ1-6; 9 nucleotides align to TRBD1. The CDR3 covers 16 residues. The trim removed 1 base at V and 10 bases at J, leaving 8 bases unmatched. The V gene's germline CDR1 is SGHAT and CDR2 FQNNGV. CDR3 coding DNA: TGTGCCAGCAGCTTAGGACAGGGGGGTAGTACCTCACCCCTCCACTTT. Its protein product is CASSLGQGGSTSPLHF.

This clone is a singleton in its sample. The chain employs TRBV5-1 and TRBJ2-5; 9 nucleotides agree with TRBD2. This CDR3 has 15 residues. CDR1 and CDR2 from the germline V gene are SGHRS and YFSETQ. The V and J ends lost 4 bases and 5 bases, in that order; junction bases with no gene match: 9. The CDR3 here is CASSPQGGGAETQYF. The CDR3 bases are TGCGCCAGCAGCCCTCAGGGCGGGGGGGCCGAGACCCAGTACTTC.

V and J are TRBV5-4 and TRBJ2-5; tentatively, D is TRBD1 (6 bases). The CDR3 is 15 residues long. V lost 3 bases and J lost 4, with 16 bases in between. Germline-derived CDR1 and CDR2 are SGHNT and YYREEE (reference sequence). In nucleotides, the CDR3 is TGTGCCAGCAGCTCGAGACACAGGGTTGGAGAGACCCAGTACTTC. Amino acids: CASSSRHRVGETQYF.

Here the CDR3 reads CASAGSGGVDHNEQFF. CDR3 sequence (DNA): TGTGCCAGTGCGGGTAGCGGGGGAGTAGACCACAATGAGCAGTTCTTC. The rearrangement links TRBV19 to TRBJ2-1; TRBD2 matches 9 bases. J gave up 5 bases and V 8 bases, and 13 bases lay outside the gene matches. The CDR3 consists of 16 residues. Germline CDR1 and CDR2: LNHDA and SQIVND (reference sequence). Complete variable domain (other parts from reference TRBV19 and TRBJ2-1): DGGITQSPKYLFRKEGQNVTLSCEQNLNHDAMYWYRQDPGQGLRLIYYSQIVNDFQKGDIAEGYSVSREKKESFPLTVTSAQKNPTAFYLCASAGSGGVDHNEQFFGPGTRLTVL.

This chain uses TRBV5-4 with TRBJ1-1; 8 bases agree with TRBD1. Unmatched junction bases numbered 14, after V lost 5 bases and J lost 8 bases. Germline loops: CDR1 SGHNT, CDR2 YYREEE (reference sequence). The CDR3 is 15 residues long. CDR3 sequence (DNA): TGTGCCAGCAGAAACGGACGGGACAGGTTAAAGGAAGCTTTCTTT. As protein: CASRNGRDRLKEAFF.

The rearrangement links TRBV29-1 to TRBJ2-7; 9 nucleotides match TRBD1. This CDR3 has 12 residues. CDR1 SQVTM and CDR2 ANQGSEA come from the germline V gene. This CDR3 reads CSVTGGFDEQYF. The CDR3 DNA is TGCAGTGTCACAGGGGGCTTCGACGAGCAGTACTTC.

The CDR3 nucleotides read TGTGCCAGCTCACCACTGGGGACAGATGAAAAACTGTTTTTT. This translates into CASSPLGTDEKLFF. This chain joins TRBV18 and TRBJ1-4; 7 nucleotides match TRBD1. Looked up from germline, CDR1 is KGHSH and CDR2 is LQKENI. CDR3 length equals 14 residues. Trimming at V came to 1 base and at J to 6 bases, leaving 2 bases not matched to a gene.

The chain links TRBV4-1 to TRBJ2-1; D may be TRBD2 (7 bases). The CDR3 is made up of 17 amino acids. In germline, CDR1 is MGHRA, CDR2 YSYEKL. V was pared by 4 bases and J by 9 bases, with 25 bases between. The CDR3 DNA is TGCGCCAGCAGCCCCGGTAGGGTGGGGGGGCCAGCTAGTGAGCAGTTCTTC. Translating gives CASSPGRVGGPASEQFF.

This chain joins TRBV15 and TRBJ2-5; tentatively, D is TRBD1 (6 bases). This CDR3 has 16 amino acids. Per the germline V gene, CDR1 is LNHNV and CDR2 is YYDKDF (reference sequence). Trimming left V 6 bases short and J 4 bases short, with 21 bases between. CDR3 nucleotides: TGTGCCACCAGGTCAGGGGTTAGACCGTCCCCAGAGACCCAGTACTTC. Translation gives CATRSGVRPSPETQYF.

This clone occurred once. CDR3 DNA: TGTGCCAGCAGTAATACAGGGCTGGGAGATACGCAGTATTTT. Its protein product is CASSNTGLGDTQYF. The V and J genes are TRBV6-5 and TRBJ2-3; D perhaps matches TRBD1 (6 bases). Germline V CDR1 and CDR2: MNHEY, SVGAGI. V gave up 5 bases and J gave up 5 bases, with 14 bases separating them. This CDR3 has 14 residues.

The chain combines TRBV6-5 with TRBJ1-1, with 8 bases that match TRBD1. Germline CDR1 and CDR2: MNHEY and SVGAGI. This CDR3 spans 14 amino acids. V gave up 4 bases and J gave up 0 bases; unmatched junction bases: 1. CDR3 nucleotide sequence: TGTGCCAGCAGTTTGGACAGGGTGAACACTGAAGCTTTCTTT. Translation gives CASSLDRVNTEAFF.

The chain has TRBV7-2 and TRBJ1-4; TRBD1 agrees at 7 bases. J was trimmed by 4 bases and V by 5 bases; bases with no gene match: 4. This CDR3 comprises 14 residues. CDR1 SGHTA and CDR2 FQGNSA come from the germline V gene. The CDR3 region is CASSATGVNEKLFF. In nucleotides, the CDR3 is TGTGCCAGCAGCGCAACAGGGGTTAATGAAAAACTGTTTTTT.

The chain joins TRBV4-2 to TRBJ2-3; D ambiguous. Germline V lookup: CDR1 LGHNA, CDR2 YNFKEQ. V was cut by 0 bases and J by 2 bases, with 6 bases left in between. The CDR3 totals 14 residues. CDR3 in amino acids: CASSQDLYTDTQYF. CDR3 DNA sequence: TGTGCCAGCAGCCAAGATCTCTACACAGATACGCAGTATTTT.

This chain joins TRBV7-3 and TRBJ1-2; a possible D gene is TRBD1 (6 bases). V gave up 5 bases and J gave up 6 bases, with 13 bases separating them. Looked up from germline, CDR1 is SGHTA and CDR2 is FQGTGA. There are 13 residues in the CDR3. The CDR3 region is CASSPSGQDGYTF. The CDR3 DNA follows: TGTGCCAGCAGCCCCTCGGGACAAGATGGCTACACCTTC.